Below, 27 T cell receptor beta chains from the same sample are listed, as sequenced in a study of T cells after yellow fever vaccination. TCRdb reanalysed the 5' RACE reads using MiXCR and keeps one entry per CDR3 protein. The data show under 400,000 distinct CDR3 sequences, 12% seen once. Sequenced here: CD4+ T cells sorted from PBMCs, sampled 15 days after the yellow fever booster vaccination. These receptors all stem from a man aged 18 to 30 who received the YFV17D yellow fever vaccine.

The chain joins TRBV7-9 to TRBJ1-6; D is uncertain. Germline lookup yields CDR1 SEHNR and CDR2 FQNEAQ (reference sequence). V shed 2 bases and J shed 5 bases, with 7 bases lying between them. There are 14 residues in the CDR3. In DNA, the CDR3 is TGTGCCAGCAGCTTATCTGATAATAATTCACCCCTCCACTTT. Residues: CASSLSDNNSPLHF.

The table lists this clonotype with a few counts. V gene TRBV6-1 combines with J gene TRBJ1-1; possible D gene TRBD1, 5 bases. Germline CDR1 is MNHNS and CDR2 is SASEGT. The CDR3 loop spans 14 amino acids. The germline V and J ends were trimmed by 5 bases and 3 bases, with 13 bases remaining between them. Here the CDR3 DNA reads TGTGCCAGCAGTTACGCGGGGGGGGACACTGAAGCTTTCTTT. It translates to CASSYAGGDTEAFF.

This clonotype was counted only a few times. V and J are TRBV6-5 and TRBJ2-7; 10 bases map to TRBD1. From germline, CDR1 is MNHEY and CDR2 SVGAGI. The V segment lost 4 bases and the J segment 3 bases; nucleotides outside the gene matches: 6. The CDR3 sequence is 15 residues long. The CDR3: CASSLTGTGDYEQYF. The CDR3 DNA reads as TGTGCCAGCAGTTTAACCGGGACAGGGGACTACGAGCAGTACTTC.

V gene TRBV24-1 combines with J gene TRBJ1-6; D is undetermined. Germline assignment: CDR1 KGHDR and CDR2 SFDVKD. The CDR3 spans 13 residues. Trimming removed 9 bases at V and 6 bases at J, with 11 bases between. The CDR3 spells CATEVVGNSPLHF. DNA for the CDR3: TGTGCCACCGAAGTGGTGGGTAATTCACCCCTCCACTTT.

CDR3 residues: CASSQDKLTDTQYF. The CDR3 DNA reads TGCGCCAGCAGCCAAGATAAGCTCACAGATACGCAGTATTTT. The rearrangement links TRBV4-3 to TRBJ2-3; D not certain. The CDR3 spans 14 residues. Trimming cost V 0 bases and J 2 bases, with 6 bases left between them. Germline assignment: CDR1 LGHNA and CDR2 YSLEER.

The chain combines TRBV5-6 with TRBJ2-7; D is undetermined. The V and J ends lost 6 bases and 2 bases respectively, with 12 bases between them. The CDR3 has 13 residues. Per germline, CDR1 SGHDT and CDR2 YYEEEE. The CDR3 DNA is TGTGCCAGCACCCAGTTCGGACCCTACGAGCAGTACGTC. Amino acid sequence: CASTQFGPYEQYV.

The V call is TRBV6-6, the J call TRBJ2-7, with TRBD1 matching over 9 bases. Germline V gene lookup returns CDR1 MNHNY and CDR2 SVGAGI (reference sequence). J was trimmed by 6 bases and V by 7 bases; bases with no gene match: 13. The CDR3 covers 15 residues. The CDR3: CASTLRGQGDSEQYF. In DNA form, the CDR3 reads TGTGCCAGCACCCTTAGGGGACAGGGTGATTCCGAGCAGTACTTC.

This clonotype showed up just a few times. V and J are TRBV11-2 and TRBJ2-7, with no clear D. The CDR3 has 13 amino acids. Trimming cost V 1 base and J 4 bases, with 8 bases left between them. In germline, CDR1 is SGHAT, CDR2 FQNNGV. The CDR3 region is CASSLVSEYEQYF. CDR3 nucleotides: TGTGCCAGCAGCTTAGTGTCAGAATACGAGCAGTACTTC.

This clonotype was observed at least ten times. The chain combines TRBV11-2 with TRBJ2-5; 7 nucleotides align to TRBD1. J lost 3 bases, V lost 3 bases, and 1 base had no gene match. This CDR3 comprises 13 residues. Germline assignment: CDR1 SGHAT and CDR2 FQNNGV. The CDR3 DNA reads TGTGCCAGCAGCTTGACAGGGAAAGAGACCCAGTACTTC. Protein sequence: CASSLTGKETQYF.

Only one count was recorded for this clonotype. A much larger clone is a single base away; this may be a read error. The V gene is TRBV7-2, the J gene TRBJ2-4, with 7 bases aligning to TRBD2. Trimming removed 1 base from V and 5 bases from J; junction bases left unmatched: 11. This CDR3 is built from 17 residues. Germline CDR1 and CDR2: SGHTA and FQGNSA. The CDR3 nucleotides read TGTGCCAGCAGCTTAGGCGTAACCCGGGACTACCAAAACATTCAGTACTTC. Translating it yields CASSLGVTRDYQNIQYF.

In this sample, this clonotype turned up a few times. The CDR3 DNA sequence: TGCAGCGGACGGATGGGGGACGGCTACACCTTC. It translates to CSGRMGDGYTF. This chain connects TRBV29-1 to TRBJ1-2; maybe TRBD1 (5 bases). The CDR3 is made up of 11 amino acids. The V end was cut by 7 bases, the J end by 8 bases, with 14 bases between. The germline gives CDR1 SQVTM, CDR2 ANQGSEA.

This clonotype was observed a handful of times. The chain carries TRBV5-1 and TRBJ2-4; D is perhaps TRBD1 (5 bases). The germline V gene encodes CDR1 SGHRS and CDR2 YFSETQ. V was shortened by 4 bases and J by 0 bases, with 23 bases between the two germline ends. The CDR3 is made up of 19 amino acids. Here the CDR3 DNA reads TGCGCCAGCAGCCAGGAAGGGGTCGCAGTTCCCCTAGCCAAAAACATTCAGTACTTC. It codes for CASSQEGVAVPLAKNIQYF.

The chain recombines TRBV5-1 with TRBJ2-7, with TRBD1 matching over 9 bases. Germline assignment: CDR1 SGHRS and CDR2 YFSETQ. The CDR3 spans 14 residues. Trimming at V came to 5 bases and at J to 1 base, leaving 4 bases not matched to a gene. The CDR3 nucleotides read TGCGCCAGCAGGGCGGGGACAGGGTCCTACGAGCAGTACGTC. Translating gives CASRAGTGSYEQYV.

V and J are TRBV5-1 and TRBJ2-1; 7 positions agree with TRBD1. The ends lost 0 bases at V and 6 bases at J; junction bases unmatched: 9. From germline, CDR1 is SGHRS and CDR2 YFSETQ. The CDR3 sequence is 16 residues long. The CDR3 nucleotides are TGCGCCAGCAGCTTGGCAGGGGGTCCTCCCCCCAATGAGCAGTTCTTC. Translation gives CASSLAGGPPPNEQFF.

This clonotype was observed many times. CDR3 amino acids: CASSQETGWKNYGYTF. Written as DNA, the CDR3 is TGTGCCAGCAGCCAAGAGACAGGGTGGAAGAACTATGGCTACACCTTC. The V gene is TRBV4-2, the J gene TRBJ1-2, with TRBD1 identical over 7 bases. Germline CDR1 LGHNA, CDR2 YNFKEQ. With V trimmed by 0 bases and J by 2 bases, 6 bases remained unmatched. The CDR3 loop spans 16 amino acids.

This clonotype was counted many times. This chain connects TRBV12-3 or TRBV12-4 to TRBJ1-1; 8 bases map to TRBD1. CDR3 length: 14 amino acids. V gave up 1 base and J gave up 5 bases; unmatched junction bases: 3. CDR3 sequence: CASSLGQGATEAFF. The CDR3 bases are TGTGCCAGCAGTTTAGGGCAGGGGGCGACTGAAGCTTTCTTT.

The J gene is TRBJ2-7, the V gene TRBV18; D unresolved. CDR1 is KGHSH and CDR2 is LQKENI in the germline V gene. CDR3 size: 12 residues. Trimming removed 3 bases at V and 6 bases at J, with 9 bases between. In DNA, the CDR3 is TGTGCCAGCTCACCCCTCGCCGGCGAGCAGTACTTC. It is translated as CASSPLAGEQYF.

The V and J genes are TRBV6-1 and TRBJ2-2, with TRBD1 identical over 9 bases. Germline CDR1 and CDR2: MNHNS and SASEGT. This CDR3 has 13 residues. With V trimmed by 10 bases and J by 4 bases, 4 bases remained unmatched. CDR3 sequence: CATLDRGTGELFF. The CDR3, as DNA: TGTGCCACCCTGGACAGGGGCACCGGGGAGCTGTTTTTT.

This clonotype appeared a few times. This rearrangement joins TRBV5-1 to TRBJ2-5; D tentatively fits TRBD1 or TRBD2 (5 bases each). Germline loops: CDR1 SGHRS, CDR2 YFSETQ. This CDR3 region has 14 residues. V was shortened by 0 bases and J by 0 bases, with 6 bases between the two germline ends. CDR3 DNA: TGCGCCAGCAGCTTGGGGGACCACCAAGAGACCCAGTACTTC. As protein: CASSLGDHQETQYF.

CDR3 protein: CSARRRQGADTQYF. The CDR3, as DNA: TGCAGTGCCAGACGACGACAGGGGGCAGATACGCAGTATTTT. The gene calls are TRBV20-1 and TRBJ2-3; 9 bases align to TRBD1. The CDR3 is made up of 14 amino acids. The V gene's germline CDR1 is DFQATT and CDR2 SNEGSKA (reference sequence). Germline trimming cut 6 bases from V and 4 bases from J; bases unmatched to any gene: 8.

CDR3 sequence (DNA): TGTGCCAGCAGTGAAAGAAGGCTGGGGAAGGGCACTGAAGCTTTCTTT. It encodes CASSERRLGKGTEAFF. The chain carries TRBV2 and TRBJ1-1; D is undetermined. CDR1 and CDR2 (germline): SNHLY, FYNNEI. The V and J ends lost 2 bases and 4 bases respectively, with 17 bases between them. CDR3 length equals 16 residues.

This clonotype was recorded a few times. V usage is TRBV11-2 and J usage is TRBJ2-7; 11 bases are shared with TRBD2. V gave up 3 bases and J gave up 1 base; unmatched junction bases: 2. The germline V gene has CDR1 SGHAT and CDR2 FQNNGV. This CDR3 has 15 residues. CDR3 in DNA: TGTGCCAGCAGCTTTGTAGCGGGGGGGTCCTACGAGCAGTACGTC. It specifies CASSFVAGGSYEQYV.

This clonotype has a handful of counts. Here the CDR3 DNA reads TGTGCCAGCAGCTTAAACGCAGGGGGGATCGGCACTGAAGCTTTCTTT. Protein sequence: CASSLNAGGIGTEAFF. The chain combines TRBV7-3 with TRBJ1-1; 7 bases are a match to TRBD1. The CDR3 runs 16 residues. From germline, CDR1 is SGHTA and CDR2 FQGTGA. V was clipped by 1 base and J by 4 bases; unmatched bases: 9.

This sequence joins TRBV7-6 and TRBJ1-3, with 7 positions matching TRBD1. CDR1 and CDR2 from the germline V gene are SGHVS and FNYEAQ. J lost 0 bases, V lost 4 bases, and 3 bases had no gene match. The CDR3 is 15 residues long. CDR3 sequence reads: CASSYGTASGNTIYF. CDR3 sequence (DNA): TGTGCCAGCAGCTATGGGACAGCCTCTGGAAACACCATATATTTT.

The rearrangement uses TRBV29-1 and TRBJ2-3, with 8 bases fitting TRBD2. This CDR3 region has 15 residues. Germline-derived CDR1 and CDR2 are SQVTM and ANQGSEA. V trimming: 4 bases; J trimming: 5 bases; junction bases outside the gene matches: 11. As DNA, the CDR3 is TGCAGCGTTGCCGGGGGGGGCCAGGGTATAGATACGCAGTATTTT. It encodes CSVAGGGQGIDTQYF.

In DNA, the CDR3 is TGTGCCAGCCCAGCGAGGGGGGCCACCGGGGAGCTGTTTTTT. Protein product: CASPARGATGELFF. This chain joins TRBV18 and TRBJ2-2; D is tentatively TRBD1 or TRBD2 (6 bases each). This CDR3 is built from 14 residues. Trimming took off 8 bases at V and 4 bases at J, with 14 bases between the two ends. CDR1 and CDR2 (germline): KGHSH, LQKENI.

This clonotype came up a few times. The genes are TRBV3-1 and TRBJ1-4; a possible D gene is TRBD1 (5 bases). The CDR3 is 18 residues long. Looked up from germline, CDR1 is LGHDT and CDR2 is YNNKEL (reference sequence). Trimming took 1 base from V and 0 from J, leaving 15 bases between them. The CDR3 region has the DNA TGTGCCAGCAGCCAAGGGAGCCAGGGCGCTACAACTAATGAAAAACTGTTTTTT. This codes for CASSQGSQGATTNEKLFF. Filled out from reference TRBV3-1 and TRBJ1-4, the complete variable domain reads DTAVSQTPKYLVTQMGNDKSIKCEQNLGHDTMYWYKQDSKKFLKIMFSYNNKELIINETVPNRFSPKSPDKAHLNLHINSLELGDSAVYFCASSQGSQGATTNEKLFFGSGTQLSVL.